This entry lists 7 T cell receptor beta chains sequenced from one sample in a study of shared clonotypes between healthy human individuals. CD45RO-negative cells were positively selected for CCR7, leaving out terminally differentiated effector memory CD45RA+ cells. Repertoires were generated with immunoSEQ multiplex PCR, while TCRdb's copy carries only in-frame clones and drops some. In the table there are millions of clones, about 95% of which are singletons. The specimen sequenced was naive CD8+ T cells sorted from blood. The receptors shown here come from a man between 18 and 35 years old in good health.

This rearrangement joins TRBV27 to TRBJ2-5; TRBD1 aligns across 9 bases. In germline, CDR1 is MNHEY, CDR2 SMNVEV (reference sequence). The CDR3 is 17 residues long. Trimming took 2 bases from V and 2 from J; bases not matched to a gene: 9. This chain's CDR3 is CASSLPPGTGKQETQYF. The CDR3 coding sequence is TGTGCCAGCAGTTTACCCCCCGGGACAGGGAAACAAGAGACCCAGTACTTC.

The CDR3 bases are TGTGCCAGCAGCCCCCGGCGGGGGATCACTGAAGCTTTCTTT. Its translation is CASSPRRGITEAFF. This chain uses TRBV12-1 with TRBJ1-1. TRBV12-1 counts as a pseudogene. CDR3 length: 14 amino acids.

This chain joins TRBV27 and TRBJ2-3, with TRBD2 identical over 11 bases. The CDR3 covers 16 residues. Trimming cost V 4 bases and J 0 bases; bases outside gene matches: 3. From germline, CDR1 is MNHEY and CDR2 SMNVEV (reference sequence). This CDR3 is CASSYGLAGSTDTQYF. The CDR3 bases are TGTGCCAGCAGTTACGGACTAGCGGGTAGCACAGATACGCAGTATTTT.

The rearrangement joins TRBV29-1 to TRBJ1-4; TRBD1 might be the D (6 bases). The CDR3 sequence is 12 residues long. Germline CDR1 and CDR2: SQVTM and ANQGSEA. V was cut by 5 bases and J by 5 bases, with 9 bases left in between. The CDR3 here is CSVSTGNEKLFF. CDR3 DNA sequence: TGCAGCGTTTCTACAGGGAATGAAAAACTGTTTTTT.

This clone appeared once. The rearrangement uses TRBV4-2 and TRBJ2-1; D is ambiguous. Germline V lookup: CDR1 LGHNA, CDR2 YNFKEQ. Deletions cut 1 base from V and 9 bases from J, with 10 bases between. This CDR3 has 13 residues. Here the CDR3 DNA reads TGTGCCAGCAGCCAAGGGCACGGGCCTGAGCAGTTCTTC. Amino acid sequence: CASSQGHGPEQFF.

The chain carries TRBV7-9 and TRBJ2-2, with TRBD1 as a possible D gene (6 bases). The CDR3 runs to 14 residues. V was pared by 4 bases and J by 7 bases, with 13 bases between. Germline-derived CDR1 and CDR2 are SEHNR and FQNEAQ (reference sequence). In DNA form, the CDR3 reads TGTGCCAGCAGCTCCCGCCCGGACAGCGGGGAGCTGTTTTTT. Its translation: CASSSRPDSGELFF.

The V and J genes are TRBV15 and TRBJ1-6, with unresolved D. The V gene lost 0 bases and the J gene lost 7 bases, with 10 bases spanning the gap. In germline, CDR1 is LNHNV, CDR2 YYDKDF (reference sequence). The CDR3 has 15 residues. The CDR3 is CATSRDIGGNSPLHF. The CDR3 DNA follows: TGTGCCACCAGCAGAGATATTGGTGGGAATTCACCCCTCCACTTT.